Listed below are T cell receptor beta chains from one sample, sequenced in a study of T cells in Graves' hyperthyroidism and ophthalmopathy. TCRdb itself ran the multiplex PCR reads through MiXCR, one entry per CDR3 protein. Here the sample spans hundreds of thousands of distinct CDR3 sequences, 14% being singletons. The sample consisted of blood. These receptors all stem from a woman aged 18 to 35 with Graves' hyperthyroidism. Both conserved end residues are trimmed from each CDR3. Fields, in order: V gene, CDR3 length, CDR3 protein.

TRBV2	15	ASSEAVQGLRQTEAF
TRBV7-9	11	ASSASNSYEQY
TRBV6-2/TRBV6-3	12	ASSLKRNTGELF
TRBV24-1	10	ATSDPYNEQF
TRBV7-2	16	ASSSLSLSGRREETQY
TRBV5-1	12	ASSLGGPTGELF
TRBV6-1	14	ASSRTGQPTNYGYT
TRBV6-2/TRBV6-3	13	ASTAAQVTNDEQF
TRBV5-5	17	ASSPIRPGLAGGTDTQY
TRBV27	11	ASSLQAWNTQY
TRBV5-8	13	ASSWGRVSHYEQY
TRBV7-9	10	ASSFINQPQH
TRBV6-1	11	ASSLQYNSPLH
TRBV11-2	13	ASRATGGPNYGYT
TRBV20-1	13	SAQNRDRGTHEQY
TRBV2	13	AGSVSGGDFYEQY
TRBV14	13	ASSSQGAGGTEAF
TRBV12-3/TRBV12-4	11	ASSLRGRQPQH
TRBV2	12	ASRKGVRNEKLF
TRBV27	12	ASSSHMDGGELF
TRBV6-2/TRBV6-3	12	ASTIRRVNTEAF
TRBV28	12	ASSSRDRVYEQY
TRBV5-1	12	ASSSRGLNTEAF
TRBV11-2	17	ASSSSRGASGRGNNEQF
TRBV20-1	13	SARPDRGNTDTQY
TRBV6-1	14	ASSLQSGAYTDTQY
TRBV24-1	13	ATSDFGREAGELF
TRBV30	11	AWRPTGWPEAF
TRBV2	15	ASRSPGTGGGGYGYT
TRBV19	11	ASSIKYGNIQY
TRBV6-2/TRBV6-3	17	ASSYSDVAGGLRVDTQY
TRBV11-3	13	ASSTGQGFVDTQY
TRBV11-2	14	ASSLWGPEDQETQY
TRBV29-1	14	SVELGTGGRSYGYT
TRBV11-2	14	ASSSSGGVSYNEQF
TRBV4-1	12	ASSPQGATYEQY
TRBV6-1	13	ASSLTVQLNTEAF
TRBV11-2	15	ASSHVGWVPSTGELF
TRBV12-3/TRBV12-4	12	ASSGRKNQETQY
TRBV20-1	10	SARGNGNIQY
TRBV6-1	10	ASSSRGSGYT
TRBV27	12	ASSWGGDFNEQY
TRBV28	10	ASSSGTGKAF
TRBV12-3/TRBV12-4	12	ASSGFLTSDEQF
TRBV25-1	12	ASNSGLMGYEQY
TRBV20-1	11	SARNRLDNEQF
TRBV3-1	14	ASSQAPGPSTGELF
TRBV20-1	14	SARDGGGTNYNEQF
TRBV20-1	13	SARRRTRPNTEAF
TRBV28	14	ASSFKSGTGEYEQF
TRBV20-1	13	SARDLGGPNGGYT
TRBV20-1	15	SARDSAVAGGNQPQH
TRBV28	15	ASSLIGLTAGEYEQY
TRBV14	14	ASSQDWGQGAGTQY
TRBV7-2	14	ASRARRGSGIGELF
TRBV2	15	ASNTGTGVLSNQPQH
TRBV3-1	12	TSSQGLAGDTQY
TRBV3-1	13	ASSPEAGGVNEQF
TRBV28	12	ASSFEDRMNEQF